This entry lists 5 T cell receptor beta chains sequenced from one sample in a study of blood T cell repertoires in COVID-19. This table comes from immunoSEQ multiplex PCR, and its TCRdb copy is limited to in-frame clones, with some not included. Seen here are 250,000 to 300,000 clones, roughly 87% observed once, and the top ten hold roughly 2.2%. Material for sequencing was peripheral blood. These receptors were obtained from a woman aged 50 to 60 who had recovered from COVID-19.

V usage is TRBV4-2 and J usage is TRBJ1-2; D remains unclear. Germline CDR1 is LGHNA and CDR2 is YNFKEQ. The CDR3 runs to 14 residues. V was shortened by 5 bases and J by 5 bases, with 15 bases between the two germline ends. The CDR3 DNA reads TGTGCCAGCAGCTCACAACGCTCTGTGTATGGCTACACCTTC. Its translation is CASSSQRSVYGYTF.

V and J are TRBV7-2 and TRBJ1-2; 7 bases are a match to TRBD1. Germline trimming cut 1 base from V and 3 bases from J; bases unmatched to any gene: 2. The CDR3 covers 14 residues. CDR1 is SGHTA, CDR2 FQGNSA, per germline. The CDR3 protein is CASSLVTGDYGYTF. DNA for the CDR3: TGTGCCAGCAGCTTAGTAACAGGGGACTATGGCTACACCTTC.

This chain connects TRBV14 to TRBJ2-1, with TRBD2 as a possible D gene (6 bases). V gave up 6 bases and J gave up 4 bases, with 16 bases separating them. The CDR3 has 15 amino acids. Germline assignment: CDR1 SGHDN and CDR2 FVKESK. In nucleotides, the CDR3 is TGTGCCAGCAGACTTAGCGGAGATCTTTACAATGAGCAGTTCTTC. This sequence encodes CASRLSGDLYNEQFF.

This chain connects TRBV20-1 to TRBJ2-5, with D perhaps matching TRBD2 (5 bases). Germline loops: CDR1 DFQATT, CDR2 SNEGSKA (reference sequence). The CDR3 is 11 amino acids. CDR3 residues: CSSTSQETQYF. The CDR3 DNA is TGCAGCAGTACTAGCCAAGAGACCCAGTACTTC.

This clone came up once. This chain links TRBV18 with TRBJ2-7; 9 bases map to TRBD1. CDR3 size: 18 residues. Germline V lookup: CDR1 KGHSH, CDR2 LQKENI. The V and J ends lost 3 bases and 6 bases, in that order; junction bases with no gene match: 18. The CDR3 spells CASSPVLFTGTGSGEQYF. CDR3 nucleotides: TGTGCCAGCTCACCGGTCCTTTTTACCGGGACAGGGAGCGGCGAGCAGTACTTC.